The rows below give T cell receptor beta chains drawn from one sample of a study of OX40 agonist ivuxolimab in advanced cancers. Clones were read by immunoSEQ multiplex PCR, and TCRdb kept only the in-frame ones, dropping some. The sample lists about 61,000 clones, around 86% occurring once. The sequencing here drew on CD4+ or CD8+ T cells sorted from blood, taken in a trial of the OX40 agonist ivuxolimab. The receptor set was obtained from an adult with an advanced solid tumor such as melanoma, head and neck, liver or kidney cancer. Each CDR3 is given with its conserved first and last residue. Each record gives: V gene, D gene, J gene, clone size, CDR3 length, CDR3 protein, CDR3 DNA. A D gene is named only where the DNA matches it firmly. Size values are once, few and many counts, or a class for expanded clones, and some rows have none.

V gene: TRBV6-5; D gene: NA; J gene: TRBJ2-7; clone size: NA; CDR3 length: 14; CDR3 protein: CASSYSGGSYEQYF; CDR3 DNA: TGTGCCAGCAGTTATTCCGGGGGCTCCTACGAGCAGTACTTC
V gene: TRBV10-3; D gene: TRBD2; J gene: TRBJ2-6; clone size: NA; CDR3 length: 18; CDR3 protein: CAISESSGGAAGANVLTF; CDR3 DNA: TGTGCCATCAGTGAGTCTAGCGGGGGGGCGGCTGGGGCCAACGTCCTGACTTTC
V gene: TRBV5-1; D gene: NA; J gene: TRBJ1-1; clone size: few; CDR3 length: 11; CDR3 protein: CASSSGTISFF; CDR3 DNA: TGCGCCAGCAGCTCCGGGACTATTTCTTTCTTT
V gene: TRBV2; D gene: NA; J gene: TRBJ1-5; clone size: few; CDR3 length: 16; CDR3 protein: CASSSQGFGGNQPQHF; CDR3 DNA: TGTGCCAGCAGTTCACAGGGATTTGGGGGCAATCAGCCCCAGCATTTT
V gene: TRBV19; D gene: NA; J gene: TRBJ2-3; clone size: once; CDR3 length: 16; CDR3 protein: CASSRRGSAGTDTQYF; CDR3 DNA: TGTGCCAGTAGCCGCCGGGGTAGCGCAGGCACAGATACGCAGTATTTT
V gene: TRBV7-9; D gene: TRBD2; J gene: TRBJ2-1; clone size: NA; CDR3 length: 16; CDR3 protein: CASSLGLAGAYNEQFF; CDR3 DNA: TGTGCCAGCAGCTTAGGTCTAGCGGGGGCTTACAATGAGCAGTTCTTC
V gene: TRBV23-1; D gene: NA; J gene: TRBJ1-1; clone size: NA; CDR3 length: 15; CDR3 protein: CASSQKRGLNTEAFF; CDR3 DNA: TGCGCCAGCAGTCAGAAACGGGGCCTGAACACTGAAGCTTTCTTT
V gene: TRBV28; D gene: NA; J gene: TRBJ2-7; clone size: NA; CDR3 length: 14; CDR3 protein: CASHPGGTGYEQYF; CDR3 DNA: TGTGCCAGCCACCCAGGGGGGACTGGCTACGAGCAGTACTTC
V gene: TRBV28; D gene: NA; J gene: TRBJ1-5; clone size: NA; CDR3 length: 13; CDR3 protein: CASSSTGNQPQHF; CDR3 DNA: TGTGCCAGCAGTTCGACAGGTAATCAGCCCCAGCATTTT
V gene: TRBV19; D gene: NA; J gene: TRBJ1-5; clone size: few; CDR3 length: 15; CDR3 protein: CARRPLGYSNQPQHF; CDR3 DNA: TGTGCCAGGCGGCCCTTGGGGTATAGCAATCAGCCCCAGCATTTT
V gene: TRBV30; D gene: NA; J gene: TRBJ2-7; clone size: once; CDR3 length: 13; CDR3 protein: CASTRSSSYEQYF; CDR3 DNA: TGTGCCAGTACCCGGTCCAGCTCCTACGAGCAGTACTTC
V gene: TRBV7-3; D gene: NA; J gene: TRBJ1-2; clone size: once; CDR3 length: 14; CDR3 protein: CASSQTGGEHGYTF; CDR3 DNA: TGTGCCAGCAGCCAGACAGGCGGCGAACATGGCTACACCTTC
V gene: TRBV28; D gene: NA; J gene: TRBJ2-7; clone size: NA; CDR3 length: 12; CDR3 protein: CASSSFLYEQYF; CDR3 DNA: TGTGCCAGCAGCTCATTCCTCTACGAGCAGTACTTC
V gene: TRBV29-1; D gene: NA; J gene: TRBJ1-1; clone size: NA; CDR3 length: 12; CDR3 protein: CSTAAGSTEAFF; CDR3 DNA: TGCAGCACAGCCGCAGGGTCGACTGAAGCTTTCTTT
V gene: TRBV18; D gene: NA; J gene: TRBJ1-1; clone size: NA; CDR3 length: 12; CDR3 protein: CASSPTGTEAFF; CDR3 DNA: TGTGCCAGCTCACCAACGGGCACTGAAGCTTTCTTT
V gene: TRBV5-1; D gene: NA; J gene: TRBJ1-4; clone size: NA; CDR3 length: 17; CDR3 protein: CASSLPQGQLRNEKLFF; CDR3 DNA: TGCGCCAGCAGCTTGCCCCAAGGACAGCTTCGTAATGAAAAACTGTTTTTT
V gene: TRBV10-1; D gene: NA; J gene: TRBJ1-2; clone size: once; CDR3 length: 15; CDR3 protein: CASPGQEYMDYGYTF; CDR3 DNA: TGCGCCAGCCCAGGGCAGGAATATATGGACTATGGCTACACCTTC
V gene: TRBV7-9; D gene: NA; J gene: TRBJ2-3; clone size: NA; CDR3 length: 15; CDR3 protein: CASTRKRHTSDTQYF; CDR3 DNA: TGTGCCAGCACCCGAAAGAGACATACGTCGGATACGCAGTATTTT